These 25 T cell receptor beta chains originate from one sample sequenced in a study of vaccination and CD4 T cells after COVID-19. Indicated treatment: approximately nine-day PBMC culture with coronavirus spike peptide pools or control peptides (ViraFEST assay). Sequenced with the Oncomine TCR Beta short-read assay was DNA taken from cultured CD4+ T cells. TCRdb re-called the PCR reads with MiXCR, one entry per CDR3 protein. The sample consists of about 15,000 distinct CDR3 sequences, around 50% of them appearing once. No antigens are known for them. Sequences were derived from cultured CD4+ T cells from blood, sampled after SARS-CoV-2 vaccination. The receptors originated from a human donor with COVID-19.

Here the CDR3 DNA reads TGCGCCAGCAGCCAAGTAACAAAGGGGAACTATGGCTACACCTTC. Translating gives CASSQVTKGNYGYTF. The chain is built from TRBV4-1 and TRBJ1-2, with D perhaps TRBD1 (5 bases). Trimming pared 1 base from V and 2 bases from J, leaving 11 bases between. CDR3 length equals 15 residues. CDR1 is MGHRA and CDR2 is YSYEKL in the germline V gene.

The genes are TRBV24-1 and TRBJ2-7; TRBD1 matches 7 bases. After removal of 4 bases from V and 1 base from J, the junction contained 15 bases not matched to a gene. This CDR3 has 18 amino acids. Germline V gene sequence: CDR1 KGHDR, CDR2 SFDVKD. The CDR3 nucleotides are TGTGCCACCAGTGACCGGGACAGCCCCACGCCCCCATCCTACGAGCAGTACTTC. This gives the protein CATSDRDSPTPPSYEQYF.

Only one count was recorded for this clonotype. The V gene is TRBV29-1, the J gene TRBJ1-5; D is unresolved. V was cut by 6 bases and J by 1 base, with 10 bases left in between. Germline loops: CDR1 SQVTM, CDR2 ANQGSEA. The CDR3 has 13 amino acids. The CDR3 region is CSVGVGSNQPQHF. The DNA for the CDR3 is TGCAGCGTCGGAGTGGGCAGCAATCAGCCCCAGCATTTT.

This sequence joins TRBV15 and TRBJ1-4, with D hard to call. Germline CDR1 reads LNHNV; CDR2 reads YYDKDF (reference sequence). This CDR3 is built from 14 residues. Trimming stripped 5 bases from V and 6 bases from J, with 13 bases between. CDR3: CATSGMMSDEKLFF. In DNA, the CDR3 is TGTGCCACCAGCGGCATGATGAGCGATGAAAAACTGTTTTTT.

The chain recombines TRBV11-3 with TRBJ1-1; D unresolved. This CDR3 is 11 amino acids long. The germline V gene has CDR1 SGHNT and CDR2 YENEEA. The V and J ends lost 8 bases and 1 base respectively, with 5 bases between them. The CDR3 sequence is CASEGNTEAFF. CDR3 coding DNA: TGTGCCAGCGAGGGGAACACTGAAGCTTTCTTT. The full variable domain, its missing parts supplied by reference TRBV11-3 and TRBJ1-1, is EAGVVQSPRYKIIEKKQPVAFWCNPISGHNTLYWYLQNLGQGPELLIRYENEEAVDDSQLPKDRFSAERLKGVDSTLKIQPAELGDSAVYLCASEGNTEAFFGQGTRLTVV.

This chain uses TRBV2 with TRBJ1-1; 8 nucleotides line up with TRBD1. The trim removed 7 bases at V and 5 bases at J, leaving 12 bases unmatched. In germline, CDR1 is SNHLY, CDR2 FYNNEI. The CDR3 is made up of 15 amino acids. CDR3 loop: CASTGSDRVGTEAFF. In DNA, the CDR3 is TGTGCCAGCACAGGATCGGACAGGGTGGGGACTGAAGCTTTCTTT.

CDR3 DNA: TGTGCCAGCACCACCAACGCTCTCCGGGAGGGAGTAGGCGGGGAGCTGTTTTTT. Protein: CASTTNALREGVGGELFF. This chain connects TRBV6-1 to TRBJ2-2; 8 bases agree with TRBD2. The CDR3 is made up of 18 amino acids. Germline loops: CDR1 MNHNS, CDR2 SASEGT. Trimming took 7 bases from V and 7 from J; bases not matched to a gene: 20.

This clonotype showed up just once. This rearrangement joins TRBV19 to TRBJ2-2, with D uncertain. This CDR3 comprises 14 residues. Trimming cost V 3 bases and J 1 base, with 6 bases left between them. Per the germline V gene, CDR1 is LNHDA and CDR2 is SQIVND (reference sequence). The CDR3, as DNA: TGTGCCAGTAGTATGAGAAGGAACACCGGGGAGCTGTTTTTT. It yields the protein CASSMRRNTGELFF.

The rearrangement joins TRBV4-1 to TRBJ2-3, with D tentatively TRBD2 (6 bases). CDR1 is MGHRA, CDR2 YSYEKL, per germline. V was shortened by 4 bases and J by 8 bases, with 10 bases between the two germline ends. The CDR3 totals 12 residues. Here the CDR3 DNA reads TGCGCCAGCAGCCTCGGGGGAGGTACGCAGTATTTT. Translation gives CASSLGGGTQYF.

The rearrangement uses TRBV2 and TRBJ1-5; possible D gene TRBD1, 5 bases. This CDR3 has 14 residues. Deletions cut 4 bases from V and 1 base from J, with 8 bases between. Looked up from germline, CDR1 is SNHLY and CDR2 is FYNNEI. CDR3 in amino acids: CASSGQRSNQPQHF. The CDR3, as DNA: TGTGCCAGCAGTGGACAGAGAAGCAATCAGCCCCAGCATTTT.

This clonotype was detected a few times. The V call is TRBV7-3, the J call TRBJ2-5, with D perhaps assigned TRBD1 or TRBD2 (6 bases each). CDR3 length equals 15 residues. V gave up 2 bases and J gave up 5 bases, with 15 bases separating them. Germline lookup yields CDR1 SGHTA and CDR2 FQGTGA. The CDR3 nucleotides are TGTGCCAGCAGCTTAGGAGGGGGGCCCCGGGAGACCCAGTACTTC. Amino acids: CASSLGGGPRETQYF.

J is TRBJ2-1 and V is TRBV6-1; tentative D call: TRBD2 (5 bases). Trimming left V 9 bases short and J 0 bases short, with 21 bases between. The V gene's germline CDR1 is MNHNS and CDR2 SASEGT. CDR3 length: 17 residues. Here the CDR3 reads CASSIVGLGSSYNEQFF. CDR3 DNA sequence: TGTGCCAGTAGTATAGTTGGGCTGGGGAGCTCCTACAATGAGCAGTTCTTC.

The chain has TRBV7-2 and TRBJ1-6; the D is unclear. The CDR3 loop spans 16 amino acids. The V and J ends lost 1 base and 0 bases respectively, with 7 bases between them. The germline V gene has CDR1 SGHTA and CDR2 FQGNSA. This chain's CDR3 is CASSLDSGSYNSPLHF. DNA of the CDR3: TGTGCCAGCAGCTTAGATAGCGGCTCCTATAATTCACCCCTCCACTTT. Filled out from reference TRBV7-2 and TRBJ1-6, the complete variable domain reads GAGVSQSPSNKVTEKGKDVELRCDPISGHTALYWYRQSLGQGLEFLIYFQGNSAPDKSGLPSDRFSAERTGGSVSTLTIQRTQQEDSAVYLCASSLDSGSYNSPLHFGNGTRLTVT.

The chain uses TRBV6-2 or TRBV6-3 and TRBJ2-7, with D tentatively TRBD2 (6 bases). V lost 7 bases to trimming and J lost 5 bases, with 18 bases between them. The V gene's germline CDR1 is MNHEY and CDR2 SVGEGT. The CDR3 spans 14 residues. The CDR3 region is CASMWGEVSHEQYF. Written as DNA, the CDR3 is TGTGCCAGCATGTGGGGGGAAGTCTCTCACGAGCAGTACTTC.

This clonotype has just a few counts. The DNA is omitted, as the CDR3 cannot be located on it reliably, and the CDR3 follows TCRdb's listing. The rearrangement joins TRBV27 to TRBJ1-2; the table's D call, TRBD1, has no DNA check behind it. The germline gives CDR1 MNHEY, CDR2 SMNVEV (reference sequence). The CDR3 spans 16 residues, counting both ends. The CDR3 region is CASSFGEGRGIYGYTF.

This clonotype was counted a few times. This chain uses TRBV2 with TRBJ2-5; D could derive from TRBD1 or TRBD2 (5 bases each). Germline V gene sequence: CDR1 SNHLY, CDR2 FYNNEI. The V end lost 6 bases, the J end lost 4 bases, and 18 bases lay between the germline ends. The CDR3 has 15 residues. Here the CDR3 reads CASSPQRGPGETQYF. As DNA, the CDR3 is TGTGCCAGCAGCCCTCAGAGGGGCCCGGGAGAGACCCAGTACTTC.

The CDR3 loop is CASSYSRSSGNTIYF. As DNA, the CDR3 is TGTGCCAGCAGTTACTCGAGGAGCTCTGGAAACACCATATATTTT. The chain has TRBV6-5 and TRBJ1-3, with D unresolved. The germline CDR1 and CDR2 sequences are MNHEY and SVGAGI. V gave up 0 bases and J gave up 0 bases, with 6 bases separating them. This CDR3 is built from 15 residues.

This clonotype was detected a few times. This rearrangement joins TRBV20-1 to TRBJ2-3; 11 bases agree with TRBD2. With V trimmed by 3 bases and J by 0 bases, 5 bases remained unmatched. The V gene's germline CDR1 is DFQATT and CDR2 SNEGSKA (reference sequence). The CDR3 runs 16 residues. The CDR3 region is CSASSGGAPSTDTQYF. The CDR3, as DNA: TGCAGTGCTAGTAGCGGGGGGGCCCCAAGCACAGATACGCAGTATTTT.

The chain recombines TRBV15 with TRBJ2-2, with a weak D call TRBD2 (5 bases). Germline lookup yields CDR1 LNHNV and CDR2 YYDKDF (reference sequence). The V end was cut by 2 bases, the J end by 2 bases, with 6 bases between. This CDR3 region has 14 residues. The DNA for the CDR3 is TGTGCCACCAGCAGACGGACTAACACCGGGGAGCTGTTTTTT. Encoded protein: CATSRRTNTGELFF.

This clonotype occurred a few times. This chain connects TRBV20-1 to TRBJ1-1, with D tentatively TRBD1 (5 bases). Trimming cost V 5 bases and J 0 bases, with 13 bases left between them. CDR1 and CDR2 (germline): DFQATT, SNEGSKA (reference sequence). The CDR3 length is 14 residues. In DNA form, the CDR3 reads TGCAGTGCTCAAAGGGACTCATTGAACACTGAAGCTTTCTTT. This encodes CSAQRDSLNTEAFF.

V is TRBV29-1 and J is TRBJ1-1; D uncertain. From germline, CDR1 is SQVTM and CDR2 ANQGSEA. Trimming removed 7 bases at V and 0 bases at J, with 15 bases between. The CDR3 runs 14 residues. The CDR3 DNA reads TGCAGCGCATGGTATAACCGAATGAACACTGAAGCTTTCTTT. This codes for CSAWYNRMNTEAFF. Full variable domain (missing parts from reference TRBV29-1 and TRBJ1-1): SAVISQKPSRDICQRGTSLTIQCQVDSQVTMMFWYRQQPGQSLTLIATANQGSEATYESGFVIDKFPISRPNLTFSTLTVSNMSPEDSSIYLCSAWYNRMNTEAFFGQGTRLTVV.

The gene calls are TRBV5-6 and TRBJ2-1; D gene ambiguous. CDR3 length: 16 amino acids. Looked up from germline, CDR1 is SGHDT and CDR2 is YYEEEE. V was pared by 1 base and J by 3 bases, with 14 bases between. Written as DNA, the CDR3 is TGTGCCAGCAGCTTGTCCCCACAACAGCTCTACAATGAGCAGTTCTTC. Protein: CASSLSPQQLYNEQFF.

The rearrangement joins TRBV7-2 to TRBJ1-5; 10 bases agree with TRBD1. CDR1 SGHTA and CDR2 FQGNSA come from the germline V gene. V trimming: 6 bases; J trimming: 3 bases; junction bases outside the gene matches: 5. The CDR3 length is 15 residues. The CDR3 coding sequence is TGTGCCAGCAGGGCGGGACAGGGGATCAATCAGCCCCAGCATTTT. It yields the protein CASRAGQGINQPQHF. Supplemented by reference TRBV7-2 and TRBJ1-5, the full variable domain reads GAGVSQSPSNKVTEKGKDVELRCDPISGHTALYWYRQSLGQGLEFLIYFQGNSAPDKSGLPSDRFSAERTGGSVSTLTIQRTQQEDSAVYLCASRAGQGINQPQHFGDGTRLSIL.

The CDR3: CASSGGQGDQPQHF. In nucleotides, the CDR3 is TGTGCCAGCAGTGGAGGACAGGGGGATCAGCCCCAGCATTTT. The chain has TRBV2 and TRBJ1-5, with TRBD1 identical over 10 bases. CDR1 is SNHLY, CDR2 FYNNEI, per germline. Trimming removed 4 bases from V and 5 bases from J; junction bases left unmatched: 2. CDR3 length: 14 residues.

Only a few counts were recorded for this clonotype. This chain joins TRBV6-2 or TRBV6-3 and TRBJ2-2, with D unresolved. The V and J ends lost 0 bases and 2 bases respectively, with 7 bases between them. This CDR3 contains 15 residues. Germline V gives CDR1 MNHEY, CDR2 SVGEGT. The CDR3 sequence: CASSYSGGNTGELFF. The DNA of the CDR3 is TGTGCCAGCAGTTACTCGGGTGGCAACACCGGGGAGCTGTTTTTT.